This TCR beta chain was sequenced during a study of control samples from healthy donors and cancer patients. This table comes from immunoSEQ multiplex PCR, and its TCRdb copy is limited to in-frame clones, with some not included. Among over 80,000 clones listed, around 82% were seen once. Unmatched junction bases numbered 2, after V lost 8 bases and J lost 2 bases. This CDR3 is 13 amino acids long. Germline V CDR1 and CDR2: GTSNPN, SVGIG (reference sequence). The sample consisted of blood. The clonotype originates from a man aged 60 to 75 in good health. The chain carries TRBV30 and TRBJ2-6; 8 bases match TRBD2. CDR3 nucleotide sequence: TGTGCCCGGGGGGGACCTGGGGCCAACGTCCTGACTTTC. It specifies CARGGPGANVLTF. Full variable domain (outside the CDR3, taken from reference TRBV30 and TRBJ2-6): SQTIHQWPATLVQPVGSPLSLECTVEGTSNPNLYWYRQAAGRGLQLLFYSVGIGQISSEVPQNLSASRPQDRQFILSSKKLLLSDSGFYLCARGGPGANVLTFGAGSRLTVL.